The 27 T cell receptor beta chains listed next were all sequenced from one sample in a study of CD8+CD57+ T cells in acquired aplastic anemia (dated by TCRdb to the late 2010s). The sample was run on an Illumina HiSeq 2000. Profiling of TCR beta VDJ combinations and CDR3 sequences used genomic DNA as the template. Starting from the raw public reads, TCRdb applied fastp trimming at Q25, assembled clones with MiXCR and retained in-frame beta chains. Rows are combined by CDR3 protein, so each entry shows the most common genes and DNA. This sample holds around 400,000 distinct CDR3 sequences; just under 70% were observed only once. Of the sample, approximately 4% is held by the ten largest clones. Sequenced sample: sorted CD4+, CD8+, or CD8+CD57+ T cells (not recorded which) from PBMCs. Receptors were obtained from a human donor in good health, serving as a control.

Notes on this clonotype: Without the conserved terminal phenylalanine or tryptophan, this CDR3 likely stems from a read error. The DNA is omitted, as the CDR3 cannot be located on it reliably, and the CDR3 follows TCRdb's listing. The V and J genes are TRBV15 and TRBJ1-2; TRBD1, the D gene given by the table, was not confirmed from the DNA. The germline CDR1 and CDR2 sequences are LNHNV and YYDKDF (reference sequence). Termini included, the CDR3 measures 17 amino acids. Here the CDR3 reads CASSKGQGGSSGLHFTI.

A note on this clonotype: An end of the junction does not agree with germline; a read error may underlie this. The chain is built from TRBV7-8 and TRBJ2-3; D perhaps matches TRBD1 (7 bases). The CDR3 sequence is 16 residues long. From germline, CDR1 is SGHVS and CDR2 FQNEAQ. Here the CDR3 DNA reads TGTGCCAGCAACCAGGGGTCAGGGGGGCTCACAGACACGCAGTATTTT. Encoded protein: CASNQGSGGLTDTQYF.

This chain connects TRBV7-7 to TRBJ2-1; D assignment may be TRBD1 or TRBD2 (6 bases each). Trimming shortened V by 5 bases and J by 7 bases, and 27 bases separated the two germline ends. This CDR3 comprises 18 residues. Looked up from germline, CDR1 is SSHAT and CDR2 is FNYEAQ (reference sequence). The chain's CDR3 is CASSTMVGGDTGENEQFF. The CDR3, as DNA: TGTGCCAGCAGCACGATGGTGGGGGGCGACACCGGGGAGAATGAGCAGTTCTTC.

Turning to this clonotype: The junction does not match germline at one end; this may be a read error. The CDR3, as DNA: TGTGCCAGCAGCTGTTCCCGGTCCAGCGGAGCTCTCTTT. Amino acids: CASSCSRSSGALF. The V call is TRBV7-9, the J call TRBJ1-1, with unresolved D. This CDR3 is 13 amino acids long. CDR1 SEHNR and CDR2 FQNEAQ come from the germline V gene (reference sequence).

The chain combines TRBV20-1 with TRBJ2-7, with 12 bases identical to TRBD2. The CDR3 loop spans 13 amino acids. CDR1 is DFQATT and CDR2 is SNEGSKA in the germline V gene (reference sequence). With V trimmed by 4 bases and J by 7 bases, 5 bases remained unmatched. CDR3 sequence reads: CSATKGTSGEQYF. CDR3 bases: TGCAGTGCTACCAAGGGGACTAGCGGGGAGCAGTACTTC.

The J gene is TRBJ1-2, the V gene TRBV29-1; D not resolved. The CDR3 runs to 15 residues. Per germline, CDR1 SQVTM and CDR2 ANQGSEA. CDR3 loop: CGSNANAGPHHGYTF. Written as DNA, the CDR3 is TGCGGCAGCAACGCGAATGCAGGTCCTCACCATGGCTACACCTTC.

The chain employs TRBV7-2 and TRBJ2-6; no firm D call. This CDR3 region has 15 residues. CDR1 SGHTA and CDR2 FQGNSA come from the germline V gene. V shed 5 bases and J shed 17 bases, with 25 bases lying between them. CDR3 region: CASSQATCGAAFLTF. The CDR3, as DNA: TGTGCCAGCAGCCAAGCGACATGTGGTGCAGCTTTCTTGACTTTC.

Notes on this clonotype: Relative to the germline gene, one junction end is altered; a read error may explain this. The chain joins TRBV19 to TRBJ2-1, with D tentatively TRBD1 or TRBD2 (7 bases each). The CDR3 is 19 residues long. Germline CDR1 reads LNHDA; CDR2 reads SQIVND (reference sequence). The CDR3 nucleotides are TGTGCCAGTAGTAGGGCAGGGGGGGCCGGCCCTCAGGGTTACAATGAGCGGTTCTTC. It is translated as CASSRAGGAGPQGYNERFF.

This clonotype has at least ten counts. The CDR3 here is CSARATVNSNQPQHF. CDR3 coding DNA: TGCAGTGCTAGGGCCACAGTGAATAGCAATCAGCCCCAGCATTTT. The chain has TRBV20-1 and TRBJ1-5; D gene ambiguous. There are 15 residues in the CDR3. Trimming cost V 3 bases and J 0 bases, with 12 bases left between them. Looked up from germline, CDR1 is DFQATT and CDR2 is SNEGSKA (reference sequence).

The rearrangement joins TRBV20-1 to TRBJ2-2, with a weak D call TRBD1 (5 bases). This CDR3 has 13 residues. Between the trimmed V and J ends, which lost 5 bases and 7 bases, there was a span of 14 bases. In germline, CDR1 is DFQATT, CDR2 SNEGSKA (reference sequence). Here the CDR3 reads CSARQGVDGELFF. In nucleotides, the CDR3 is TGCAGTGCTCGGCAGGGTGTGGACGGGGAGCTGTTTTTT.

There are a few counts of this clonotype. The chain has TRBV19 and TRBJ1-6; D unclear. The CDR3 is 13 residues long. The germline V gene encodes CDR1 LNHDA and CDR2 SQIVND (reference sequence). V was shortened by 8 bases and J by 10 bases, with 15 bases between the two germline ends. The CDR3 DNA sequence: TGTGCCAGTTCCGGACCATTAGACTCACCCCTCCACTTT. It encodes CASSGPLDSPLHF.

To note about this clonotype: Sequence at one end of the junction differs from germline and may be a read error. The V and J genes are TRBV7-8 and TRBJ1-2; a weak D match, TRBD1 (5 bases). Per germline, CDR1 SGHVS and CDR2 FQNEAQ. The CDR3 spans 14 residues. CDR3 DNA: TGTGCCAGCAGCCGGGGTTTAGTTTCGGACAATGAGCACTTC. It specifies CASSRGLVSDNEHF.

About this clonotype: An end of the junction does not agree with germline; a read error may underlie this. V and J are TRBV7-3 and TRBJ1-1; D unclear. The CDR3 has 13 residues. CDR1 is SGHTA and CDR2 is FQGTGA in the germline V gene. The CDR3, as DNA: TGTGCCAGCAGCTTGTTGTGGAACACAGAAGAGATCTTT. Translating gives CASSLLWNTEEIF.

This clonotype was detected ten times or more. This chain links TRBV20-1 with TRBJ1-6; TRBD1 agrees at 7 bases. The CDR3 is 16 amino acids. From germline, CDR1 is DFQATT and CDR2 SNEGSKA (reference sequence). With V trimmed by 0 bases and J by 5 bases, 7 bases remained unmatched. CDR3 region: CSARESGGPNNSPLHF. The DNA for the CDR3 is TGCAGTGCTAGAGAATCAGGGGGACCGAATAATTCACCCCTCCACTTT.

The rearrangement joins TRBV5-4 to TRBJ2-7, with D tentatively TRBD1 or TRBD2 (5 bases each). Germline lookup yields CDR1 SGHNT and CDR2 YYREEE (reference sequence). Trimming stripped 4 bases from V and 1 base from J, with 18 bases between. The CDR3 totals 16 residues. The CDR3 region has the DNA TGTGCCAGCAGCACGGTCGGGGCCATAGGTTCCTACGAGCAGTACTTC. It encodes CASSTVGAIGSYEQYF. Looking up the rest from reference TRBV5-4 and TRBJ2-7 gives the full variable domain: ETGVTQSPTHLIKTRGQQVTLRCSSQSGHNTVSWYQQALGQGPQFIFQYYREEENGRGNFPPRFSGLQFPNYSSELNVNALELDDSALYLCASSTVGAIGSYEQYFGPGTRLTVT.

The chain uses TRBV7-2 and TRBJ1-2; D is possibly TRBD1 (5 bases). The CDR3 loop spans 15 amino acids. Germline V gene lookup returns CDR1 SGHTA and CDR2 FQGNSA. Deletions cut 3 bases from V and 11 bases from J, with 22 bases between. CDR3 sequence: CASSLRRGLETRYTF. The CDR3 coding sequence is TGTGCCAGCAGCTTGCGTAGGGGCCTTGAGACCCGGTACACCTTC. Complete variable domain (other parts from reference TRBV7-2 and TRBJ1-2): GAGVSQSPSNKVTEKGKDVELRCDPISGHTALYWYRQSLGQGLEFLIYFQGNSAPDKSGLPSDRFSAERTGGSVSTLTIQRTQQEDSAVYLCASSLRRGLETRYTFGSGTRLTVV.

Turning to this clonotype: A much larger clone lies one base from this, so it may be a read error. The chain combines TRBV6-5 with TRBJ1-2, with no clear D. Trimming took off 0 bases at V and 4 bases at J, with 12 bases between the two ends. CDR1 and CDR2 from the germline V gene are MNHEY and SVGAGI. The CDR3 runs to 15 residues. The CDR3 nucleotides read TGTGCCAGCAGTTACTCGGGCCTCAGTGTCTATGGCTACACCTTC. This codes for CASSYSGLSVYGYTF.

This clonotype was seen at least ten times. J is TRBJ1-2 and V is TRBV6-5; D is unclear. Germline assignment: CDR1 MNHEY and CDR2 SVGAGI. This CDR3 spans 13 amino acids. DNA of the CDR3: TGTGCAATCAAATTAGGAGGAAGCGATGGCTACACCTTC. Amino acids: CAIKLGGSDGYTF.

The chain joins TRBV9 to TRBJ1-5; perhaps TRBD1 as D (6 bases). CDR1 is SGDLS and CDR2 is YYNGEE in the germline V gene. V lost 4 bases to trimming and J lost 2 bases, with 16 bases between them. The CDR3 runs 16 residues. The CDR3 is CASSLQGGEGNQPQHF. CDR3 sequence (DNA): TGTGCCAGCAGCTTACAGGGAGGGGAAGGCAATCAGCCCCAGCATTTT.

Turning to this clonotype: A much larger clonotype is one base distant, so this may be a read error. J is TRBJ1-6 and V is TRBV6-1; D might be TRBD1 (5 bases). Germline V gene data show CDR1 as MNHNS and CDR2 as SASEGT. V gave up 6 bases and J gave up 9 bases, with 12 bases separating them. The CDR3 covers 13 residues. This CDR3 reads CASSRPGGSPLHF. CDR3 in DNA: TGTGCCAGCAGCCGACCGGGGGGTTCACCCCTCCACTTT.

The chain couples TRBV7-2 to TRBJ2-1; D tentatively fits TRBD1 or TRBD2 (6 bases each). The CDR3 contains 20 residues. Germline values: CDR1 SGHTA, CDR2 FQGNSA. V gave up 5 bases and J gave up 1 base, with 27 bases separating them. CDR3: CASSVWGGEGEKPSYNEQFF. CDR3 bases: TGTGCCAGCAGCGTATGGGGAGGAGAGGGGGAAAAACCGTCCTACAATGAGCAGTTCTTC.

Ten or more counts support this clonotype. The chain recombines TRBV2 with TRBJ1-5; D not certain. The CDR3 totals 15 residues. The V and J ends lost 6 bases and 0 bases respectively, with 12 bases between them. Per the germline V gene, CDR1 is SNHLY and CDR2 is FYNNEI. The CDR3 reads CASRTRGGSNQPQHF. CDR3 DNA sequence: TGTGCCAGCAGAACCCGGGGAGGTAGCAATCAGCCCCAGCATTTT. The complete variable domain, with remaining parts taken from reference TRBV2 and TRBJ1-5, reads EPEVTQTPSHQVTQMGQEVILRCVPISNHLYFYWYRQILGQKVEFLVSFYNNEISEKSEIFDDQFSVERPDGSNFTLKIRSTKLEDSAMYFCASRTRGGSNQPQHFGDGTRLSIL.

This clonotype was picked up many times. The chain couples TRBV19 to TRBJ1-2, with 8 bases matching TRBD1. CDR3 length: 14 residues. The ends lost 3 bases at V and 4 bases at J; junction bases unmatched: 4. Germline V gene lookup returns CDR1 LNHDA and CDR2 SQIVND (reference sequence). CDR3 DNA: TGTGCCAGTAGTATTGGGACAGGCCTCTATGGCTACACCTTC. Encoded protein: CASSIGTGLYGYTF.

The rearrangement uses TRBV20-1 and TRBJ2-5, with 8 bases lining up with TRBD2. This CDR3 is 16 amino acids long. The V gene's germline CDR1 is DFQATT and CDR2 SNEGSKA (reference sequence). CDR3 bases: TGCAGCGTTGATCAGGCCGGGGGGGGTAGGTCGGAGACCCAGTACTTC. Translating gives CSVDQAGGGRSETQYF.

J is TRBJ1-2 and V is TRBV7-6; D is ambiguous. This CDR3 is built from 14 residues. The V end lost 2 bases, the J end lost 6 bases, and 13 bases lay between the germline ends. Germline V gene sequence: CDR1 SGHVS, CDR2 FNYEAQ. CDR3 loop: CASSLSRVTHGYTF. DNA of the CDR3: TGTGCCAGCAGCTTATCCCGGGTTACCCATGGCTACACCTTC.

To note about this clonotype: A much more abundant neighbour one base away suggests this may be a read error. This rearrangement joins TRBV12-3 or TRBV12-4 to TRBJ2-7; perhaps TRBD1 as D (8 bases). The CDR3 is 16 amino acids. Trimming took off 6 bases at V and 2 bases at J, with 20 bases between the two ends. CDR3 amino acids: CASSLGGTGLPYEQYF. CDR3 DNA: TGTGCCAGCAGCTTGGGGGGGACAGGCCTCCCCTACGAGCAGTACTTC.

DNA of the CDR3: TGCGCCAGCAGCTTGGGCAGGACCGAAGCAGATACGCAGTATTTT. Protein product: CASSLGRTEADTQYF. This chain links TRBV5-1 with TRBJ2-3; no clear D gene. CDR3 length: 15 residues. V lost 0 bases, J lost 4 bases, and 12 bases lay in between. Germline-derived CDR1 and CDR2 are SGHRS and YFSETQ.